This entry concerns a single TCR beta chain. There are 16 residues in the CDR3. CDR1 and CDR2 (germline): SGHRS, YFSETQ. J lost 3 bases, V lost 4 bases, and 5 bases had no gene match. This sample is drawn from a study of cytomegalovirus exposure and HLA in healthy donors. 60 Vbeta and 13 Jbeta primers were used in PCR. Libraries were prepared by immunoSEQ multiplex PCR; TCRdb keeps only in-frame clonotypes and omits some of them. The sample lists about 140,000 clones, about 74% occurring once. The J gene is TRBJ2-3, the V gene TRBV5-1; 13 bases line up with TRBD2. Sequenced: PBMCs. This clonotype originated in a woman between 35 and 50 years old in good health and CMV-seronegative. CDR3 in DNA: TGCGCCAGCAGCACCGGGACTAGCGGGGCTACAGATACGCAGTATTTT. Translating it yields CASSTGTSGATDTQYF.